The present T cell receptor (beta chain) was sequenced within a study of OX40 agonist ivuxolimab in advanced cancers. Study-wide context: Dose-escalation patients suffered from hepatocellular carcinoma, melanoma, renal cell or head and neck cancer.

Overall study results and limits: CD4+ and CD8+ T cells in blood underwent clonal expansion by week 6 at 0.1 to 3.0 mg/kg. Averaging showed that CD8+ T cells had more expanded clones than CD4+ did.

Libraries were prepared by immunoSEQ multiplex PCR; TCRdb keeps only in-frame clonotypes and omits some of them. The sample holds 100,000 or so clones, roughly 90% seen once. A word on this clone: Its antigen is currently unknown.

The TCR originated in an adult with an advanced solid tumor such as melanoma, head and neck, liver or kidney cancer. Source: CD4+ or CD8+ T cells sorted from blood, taken in a trial of the OX40 agonist ivuxolimab.

The CDR3, as DNA: TGTGCCAGCAGTGAAGCGCTTGGGGTCCGCCAGCCCCAGCATTTT. Protein product: CASSEALGVRQPQHF. This chain joins TRBV2 and TRBJ1-5; D is uncertain. From germline, CDR1 is SNHLY and CDR2 FYNNEI. This CDR3 is 15 amino acids long. V lost 0 bases, J lost 7 bases, and 13 bases lay in between. Based on the CDR3 plus reference TRBV2 and TRBJ1-5, the full variable domain is EPEVTQTPSHQVTQMGQEVILRCVPISNHLYFYWYRQILGQKVEFLVSFYNNEISEKSEIFDDQFSVERPDGSNFTLKIRSTKLEDSAMYFCASSEALGVRQPQHFGDGTRLSIL.